These T cell receptor beta chains were read from a single sample in a study of Ad26.COV2.S vaccination and SARS-CoV-2 variants. Sequenced by immunoSEQ multiplex PCR; TCRdb stores in-frame clones only, minus some. The profile covers about 680,000 clones, with roughly 90% appearing a single time and over 1.3% taken by the ten largest. The source was peripheral blood, collected in a trial of Ad26.COV2.S vaccine versus placebo. The receptors come from a person aged 18-60 years who received the Ad26.COV2.S COVID-19 vaccine or a placebo. Both conserved end residues are part of each CDR3. A D gene is named only where the DNA matches it firmly. The size entry is marked missing in some rows and otherwise reads once, few, many or a size class.

J	size	V	D	DNA	CDR3
TRBJ2-7	few	TRBV3-1/TRBV3-2	TRBD2	TGTGCCAGCAGCCAAGGGCGGACTAGCGGGAGCTACGAGCAGTACTTC	CASSQGRTSGSYEQYF
TRBJ2-2	few	TRBV5-1	NA	TGCGCCAGCAAGGGTCGGGCCGGGGAGCTGTTTTTT	CASKGRAGELFF
TRBJ1-5	NA	TRBV5-6	NA	TGTGCCAGCAGCTTGGAGGGTCAGCCCCAGCATTTT	CASSLEGQPQHF
TRBJ1-4	NA	TRBV19	NA	TGTGCCAGTAGTATCGGGGGGCAGTCGTCTAATGAAAAACTGTTTTTT	CASSIGGQSSNEKLFF
TRBJ1-5	NA	TRBV6-2/TRBV6-3	NA	TGTGCCAGCAGTTACGGGATGCGGAATCAGCCCCAGCATTTT	CASSYGMRNQPQHF
TRBJ1-2	NA	TRBV10-1	NA	TGCGCCAGCAGTGAGTCCCCAGTTCTCAACTCCAATGGCTACACCTTC	CASSESPVLNSNGYTF
TRBJ1-1	once	TRBV29-1	NA	TGCAGCGTTGAAGATTTCCTGGTGAACACTGAAGCTTTCTTT	CSVEDFLVNTEAFF
TRBJ1-1	NA	TRBV3-1/TRBV3-2	NA	TGTGCCAGCAGCCAAGCTGCTTCAGCTTTCTTT	CASSQAASAFF
TRBJ2-3	NA	TRBV11-3	NA	TGTGCCAGCAGCTTATCCACGGGATACACAGATACGCAGTATTTT	CASSLSTGYTDTQYF
TRBJ2-5	NA	TRBV24-1	TRBD1	TGTGCCACCAGTGATCAAGGGACAGGGTATTCGGAGACCCAGTACTTC	CATSDQGTGYSETQYF
TRBJ2-1	NA	TRBV7-9	NA	TGTGCCAGCAGTTCTCGCGGGACTTCCTACAATGAGCAGTTCTTC	CASSSRGTSYNEQFF
TRBJ1-5	NA	TRBV7-9	TRBD1	TGTGCCAGCAGCCTACAGGGGACTGGCAATCAGCCCCAGCATTTT	CASSLQGTGNQPQHF
TRBJ2-5	NA	TRBV19	TRBD2	TGTGCCAGTAGTATAGGTTCACTAGCGGGACTTCAAGAGACCCAGTACTTC	CASSIGSLAGLQETQYF
TRBJ2-3	NA	TRBV30	NA	TGTGCCTGGAGTCCCTCAGATACGCAGTATTTT	CAWSPSDTQYF
TRBJ2-3	NA	TRBV5-1	NA	TGCGCCAGCAGCGTGGGGGGAGATACGCAGTATTTT	CASSVGGDTQYF
TRBJ1-2	NA	TRBV14	NA	TGTGCCAGCAGCCAAGCCGGGCCAATCTACACCTTC	CASSQAGPIYTF
TRBJ2-1	NA	TRBV6-4	NA	TGTGCCAGCAGTGAGGATAGGACTACACAGCAGTTCTTC	CASSEDRTTQQFF
TRBJ1-2	NA	TRBV11-2	NA	TGTGCCAGCAGCCTCGGCGGAGGGCTAGATGGCTACACCTTC	CASSLGGGLDGYTF
TRBJ2-5	NA	TRBV18	NA	TGTGCCAGCTCACCGGTGGGGGGCACGTACCAAGAGACCCAGTACTTC	CASSPVGGTYQETQYF
TRBJ2-1	NA	TRBV24-1	NA	TGTGCCACCAGTGATTTGGCTCAGGTACGTGGGCAGTTCTTC	CATSDLAQVRGQFF
TRBJ1-4	once	TRBV4-3	NA	TGCGCCAGCAGCCAAGTTACAGGTAGTAGTGAAAAACTGTTTTTT	CASSQVTGSSEKLFF
TRBJ2-7	NA	TRBV3-1/TRBV3-2	TRBD2	TGTGCCAGCAGCCTAAGGATACTAGCGGACGGGCCCCGCGAGCAGTACTTC	CASSLRILADGPREQYF
TRBJ1-3	NA	TRBV7-3	NA	TGTGCCAGCAAGTTAGATCCCTCTGGAAACACCATATATTTT	CASKLDPSGNTIYF
TRBJ2-7	NA	TRBV5-1	TRBD2	TGCGCCAGCAGCCTGCGACTAGCGGGAGCTTACGAGCAGTACTTC	CASSLRLAGAYEQYF
TRBJ2-1	NA	TRBV13	NA	TGTGCCAGCAGCTCCAGCTACAGGGGGGGGAGGAATGAGCAGTTCTTC	CASSSSYRGGRNEQFF
TRBJ2-7	NA	TRBV7-6	TRBD2	TGTGCCAGCAGCTCCCTAAGACTAGCGGGGAACTACGAGCAGTACTTC	CASSSLRLAGNYEQYF
TRBJ1-2	NA	TRBV6-5	NA	TGTGCCAGCAGAATAGGGGCGGGGGACTATGGCTACACCTTC	CASRIGAGDYGYTF
TRBJ2-5	NA	TRBV2	NA	TGTGCCAGCAGTGCGCGACGGGAAGAGACCCAGTACTTC	CASSARREETQYF
TRBJ2-5	few	TRBV12-3/TRBV12-4	NA	TGTGCCAGCAGTTTAGCGGAGACCCAGTACTTC	CASSLAETQYF
TRBJ1-1	NA	TRBV6-5	TRBD1	TGTGCCAGCAGGTGGACAGGGGCCCCGAACACTGAAGCTTTCTTT	CASRWTGAPNTEAFF
TRBJ1-2	NA	TRBV6-1	NA	TGTGCCAGCAGTGATGGGGGCAGGGGAAGAGCCTATGGCTACACCTTC	CASSDGGRGRAYGYTF
TRBJ2-2	NA	TRBV10-3	NA	TGTGCCATCAATAGCGGCTCAGCTTTGGACACCGGGGAGCTGTTTTTT	CAINSGSALDTGELFF
TRBJ2-7	NA	TRBV7-2	TRBD2	TGTGCCAGCAGCTTAAAAGCGGGGGTGTCCTACGAGCAGTACTTC	CASSLKAGVSYEQYF
TRBJ2-5	NA	TRBV7-9	NA	TGTGCCAGCAGCTGGGACCTAAAAGAGACCCAGTACTTC	CASSWDLKETQYF
TRBJ2-1	few	TRBV7-6	NA	TGTGCCAGCAGCCAAGCGGCGAGCTCCTACAATGAGCAGTTCTTC	CASSQAASSYNEQFF
TRBJ2-4	NA	TRBV18	NA	TGTGCCAGCTCACCAGAGGGGAACATTCAGTACTTC	CASSPEGNIQYF
TRBJ1-5	once	TRBV25-1	NA	TGTGCCAGCAGGCCCCCCGGGCTACATCAGCCCCAGCATTTT	CASRPPGLHQPQHF
TRBJ2-1	NA	TRBV7-8	NA	TGTGCCAGCAGCCCCCTCGTAGGGAGGAATGAGCAGTTCTTC	CASSPLVGRNEQFF
TRBJ2-7	NA	TRBV20-1	NA	TGCAGTGCTAGTGGGTCAAGCTACCGCTACGAGCAGTACTTC	CSASGSSYRYEQYF
TRBJ2-1	NA	TRBV27	TRBD1	TGTGCCAGCAGTCTGGGACAGTGGAATGAGCAGTTCTTC	CASSLGQWNEQFF
TRBJ2-1	NA	TRBV2	NA	TGTGCCAGCAGTCTATCGAGCTCCTACAATGAGCAGTTCTTC	CASSLSSSYNEQFF
TRBJ2-4	NA	TRBV27	TRBD1	TGTGCCAGCAGTCCCAGGGACAGCCCCACCATCAAGTACTTC	CASSPRDSPTIKYF
TRBJ1-1	NA	TRBV30	NA	TGTGCCTGGGAGACAGGCTACACTGAAGCTTTCTTT	CAWETGYTEAFF
TRBJ2-3	once	TRBV6-4	TRBD2	TGTGCCAGCAGTGACTCTAGCGGGGGGGCCACAGATACGCAGTATTTT	CASSDSSGGATDTQYF
TRBJ2-7	NA	TRBV7-2	NA	TGTGCCAGCAGCTACGACACGGCCACCTACGAGCAGTACTTC	CASSYDTATYEQYF
TRBJ1-3	NA	TRBV5-1	NA	TGCGCCAGCAGCATAGACAGGAGCTCTGGAAACACCATATATTTT	CASSIDRSSGNTIYF